What follows are 18 T cell receptor beta chains derived from one specimen sequenced in a study of blood T cell repertoires in COVID-19. Some clones are missing from TCRdb's copy, which holds only in-frame ones; the method was immunoSEQ multiplex PCR. The sample carries 80,000 to 95,000 clones, 81% recorded once. The sample taken for sequencing was peripheral blood. These receptors all stem from an elderly man with acute or convalescent COVID-19.

This chain joins TRBV15 and TRBJ2-2; TRBD2 agrees at 7 bases. Germline CDR1 and CDR2: LNHNV and YYDKDF (reference sequence). The CDR3 extends over 14 amino acids. The ends lost 0 bases at V and 6 bases at J; junction bases unmatched: 1. The CDR3 reads CATSRDSGSGELFF. CDR3 DNA sequence: TGTGCCACCAGCAGAGATAGCGGGTCCGGGGAGCTGTTTTTT.

The chain carries TRBV7-9 and TRBJ2-5; weak D call: TRBD2 (6 bases). The CDR3 runs 13 residues. Germline loops: CDR1 SEHNR, CDR2 FQNEAQ (reference sequence). V shed 10 bases and J shed 2 bases, with 14 bases lying between them. This chain's CDR3 is CATTGTEQETQYF. The CDR3 DNA sequence: TGTGCCACCACCGGGACTGAACAAGAGACCCAGTACTTC.

The V and J genes are TRBV3-1 (or the pseudogene TRBV3-2) and TRBJ2-5, with 15 bases identical to TRBD2. Germline V gene sequence: CDR1 LGHDT, CDR2 YNNKEL (reference sequence). The V segment lost 5 bases and the J segment 5 bases; nucleotides outside the gene matches: 6. The length of the CDR3 is 16 residues. CDR3 sequence (DNA): TGTGCCAGCAGCGGGCCGGGACTAGCGGGAGGTGAGACCCAGTACTTC. Its translation: CASSGPGLAGGETQYF.

The CDR3 reads CASSQTSGSSYNEQFF. As DNA, the CDR3 is TGTGCCAGCTCACAGACTAGCGGGAGTTCCTACAATGAGCAGTTCTTC. The chain carries TRBV18 and TRBJ2-1; 12 nucleotides match TRBD2. Germline V CDR1 and CDR2: KGHSH, LQKENI. J gave up 1 base and V 4 bases, and 2 bases lay outside the gene matches. The CDR3 has 16 amino acids.

The rearrangement links TRBV6-5 to TRBJ1-4; 7 nucleotides match TRBD1. The V gene end was trimmed by 10 bases and the J gene end by 4 bases; junction bases not matched to a gene: 6. The CDR3 loop spans 13 amino acids. In germline, CDR1 is MNHEY, CDR2 SVGAGI. CDR3 sequence: CATIQGFNEKLFF. CDR3 nucleotide sequence: TGTGCCACCATACAGGGGTTTAATGAAAAACTGTTTTTT.

V usage is TRBV4-2 and J usage is TRBJ2-3; D not resolved. The CDR3 length is 16 residues. The V end lost 1 base, the J end lost 2 bases, and 13 bases lay between the germline ends. Germline CDR1 is LGHNA and CDR2 is YNFKEQ. The CDR3: CASSQVAASPTDTQYF. The CDR3 DNA reads as TGTGCCAGCAGCCAAGTTGCGGCTTCCCCCACAGATACGCAGTATTTT.

The chain combines TRBV6-6 with TRBJ2-1; 7 nucleotides agree with TRBD2. J gave up 2 bases and V 4 bases, and 2 bases lay outside the gene matches. Per the germline V gene, CDR1 is MNHNY and CDR2 is SVGAGI (reference sequence). The CDR3 is made up of 14 amino acids. Written as DNA, the CDR3 is TGTGCCAGCAGTTCGAGCGGGACCTACAATGAGCAGTTCTTC. This codes for CASSSSGTYNEQFF.

J is TRBJ2-1 and V is TRBV19, with D uncertain. Germline assignment: CDR1 LNHDA and CDR2 SQIVND (reference sequence). V shed 4 bases and J shed 6 bases, with 10 bases lying between them. CDR3 length equals 13 residues. The CDR3 sequence is CASSTRAVNEQFF. CDR3 nucleotides: TGTGCCAGTAGTACACGAGCCGTCAATGAGCAGTTCTTC.

The J gene is TRBJ1-1, the V gene TRBV6-5; TRBD1 matches at 8 bases. J gave up 1 base and V 10 bases, and 5 bases lay outside the gene matches. CDR3 length: 13 amino acids. The germline gives CDR1 MNHEY, CDR2 SVGAGI. The CDR3 DNA sequence: TGTGCCATCCGGACAGGGAGGAACACTGAAGCTTTCTTT. Translation gives CAIRTGRNTEAFF.

In its sample, this clone was seen once. The chain recombines TRBV29-1 with TRBJ2-5; D gene uncertain. Germline V gene sequence: CDR1 SQVTM, CDR2 ANQGSEA. V lost 6 bases and J 1 base, leaving 15 bases between the germline ends. The CDR3 runs to 14 residues. CDR3 nucleotides: TGCAGCGTCACCCGGTTGAGGAGCCAAGAGACCCAGTACTTC. Residues: CSVTRLRSQETQYF.

This clone was observed a few times. V and J are TRBV7-6 and TRBJ2-2; 9 nucleotides line up with TRBD1. The V segment lost 6 bases and the J segment 6 bases; nucleotides outside the gene matches: 8. This CDR3 has 15 residues. Germline assignment: CDR1 SGHVS and CDR2 FNYEAQ. This CDR3 reads CASRSRQGVPGELFF. The CDR3 nucleotides read TGTGCCAGCAGGTCGCGACAGGGGGTACCCGGGGAGCTGTTTTTT.

The chain couples TRBV7-6 to TRBJ1-2, with D perhaps TRBD1 (5 bases). The CDR3 extends over 14 amino acids. Germline CDR1 SGHVS, CDR2 FNYEAQ. The V end was cut by 1 base, the J end by 6 bases, with 12 bases between. In DNA, the CDR3 is TGTGCCAGCAGCTTAGTTGCAGGGCAGGATGGCTACACCTTC. Amino acids: CASSLVAGQDGYTF.

The rearrangement uses TRBV4-3 and TRBJ1-1; D is perhaps TRBD1 (5 bases). This CDR3 region has 15 residues. The germline V gene encodes CDR1 LGHNA and CDR2 YSLEER. Trimming left V 5 bases short and J 0 bases short, with 13 bases between. CDR3 loop: CASSDYGGMNTEAFF. The CDR3 DNA sequence: TGCGCCAGCAGCGACTACGGGGGGATGAACACTGAAGCTTTCTTT.

The chain is built from TRBV30 and TRBJ1-5; D is uncertain. V lost 2 bases to trimming and J lost 6 bases, with 11 bases between them. This CDR3 region has 13 residues. Germline values: CDR1 GTSNPN, CDR2 SVGIG (reference sequence). The CDR3 is CAWSRGFAQPQHF. The CDR3 coding sequence is TGTGCCTGGAGTAGAGGGTTTGCTCAGCCCCAGCATTTT.

This CDR3 reads CASSPGGTYGYTF. CDR3 nucleotide sequence: TGTGCCAGCAGTCCCGGGGGTACCTATGGCTACACCTTC. The genes are TRBV6-5 and TRBJ1-2, with a weak D call TRBD1 (5 bases). Germline assignment: CDR1 MNHEY and CDR2 SVGAGI. The CDR3 sequence is 13 residues long. V was shortened by 5 bases and J by 4 bases, with 11 bases between the two germline ends.

The V gene is TRBV15, the J gene TRBJ2-7, with 7 bases aligning to TRBD1. The CDR3 is 16 residues long. The germline V gene encodes CDR1 LNHNV and CDR2 YYDKDF (reference sequence). V shed 3 bases and J 3 bases; nucleotides not matched to a gene: 11. Written as DNA, the CDR3 is TGTGCCACCAGCAGCGACCCACAGGGGCTCGGCTACGAGCAGTACTTC. Protein sequence: CATSSDPQGLGYEQYF.

CDR3 in amino acids: CASSARGGGRFSPLHF. The CDR3 nucleotides are TGTGCCAGCAGCGCCCGGGGCGGGGGGCGGTTTTCACCCCTCCACTTT. The rearrangement joins TRBV7-9 to TRBJ1-6; D is possibly TRBD1 (6 bases). The length of the CDR3 is 16 residues. The germline V and J ends were trimmed by 5 bases and 9 bases, with 20 bases remaining between them. Germline CDR1 SEHNR, CDR2 FQNEAQ (reference sequence).

This sequence joins TRBV21-1 and TRBJ1-2; the D call in the table, TRBD1, was not verified against the DNA. TRBV21-1 is noted as a pseudogene. The CDR3 has 15 residues. The CDR3 sequence is CASSLRTGKGYGYTF. CDR3 bases: TGTGCCAGCAGCCTACGGACAGGGAAGGGGTATGGCTACACCTTC.